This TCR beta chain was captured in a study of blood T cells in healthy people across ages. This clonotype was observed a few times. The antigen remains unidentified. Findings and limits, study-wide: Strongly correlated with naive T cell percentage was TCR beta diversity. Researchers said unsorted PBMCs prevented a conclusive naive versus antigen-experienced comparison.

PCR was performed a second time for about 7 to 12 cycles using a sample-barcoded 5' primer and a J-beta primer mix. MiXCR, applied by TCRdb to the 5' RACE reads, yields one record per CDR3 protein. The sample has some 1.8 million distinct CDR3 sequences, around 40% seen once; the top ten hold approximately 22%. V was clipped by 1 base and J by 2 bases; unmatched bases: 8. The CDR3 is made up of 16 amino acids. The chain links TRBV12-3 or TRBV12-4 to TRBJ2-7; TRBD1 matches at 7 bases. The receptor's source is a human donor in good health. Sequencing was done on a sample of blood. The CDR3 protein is CASSLGFSGQPYEQYF. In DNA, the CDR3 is TGTGCCAGCAGTTTAGGCTTTTCGGGACAGCCCTACGAGCAGTACTTC.